The 21 T cell receptor beta chains below come from one sample, sequenced in a study of response to subunit inactivated influenza vaccine (dated by TCRdb to 2016 to 2018). Libraries were prepared through RT-PCR. The reads were generated on an Illumina HiSeq 2500. TCRdb itself trimmed the public reads at Q25 with fastp, ran MiXCR and retained productive beta chains. Every entry covers one CDR3 protein and lists the most common genes and DNA from its rows. The table for this sample lists 650,000 to 800,000 distinct CDR3 sequences; roughly 13% of them were counted only once. Around 6.5% of the sample comes from the top ten. The specimen was PBMCs from blood, collected 14 days before vaccination. The source is a man aged 50-59 years who received an inactivated influenza vaccine. Donor details come from another sample of the same person, matched by shared clones.

The sample holds a few counts of this clonotype. The chain couples TRBV7-2 to TRBJ2-2; maybe TRBD1 (6 bases). The CDR3 covers 14 residues. The germline CDR1 and CDR2 sequences are SGHTA and FQGNSA. Trimming cost V 5 bases and J 3 bases, with 10 bases left between them. CDR3 in DNA: TGTGCCAGCAGCCGACAGGCACACACCGGGGAGCTGTTTTTT. It is translated as CASSRQAHTGELFF.

This clonotype was observed many times. J is TRBJ1-4 and V is TRBV12-3 or TRBV12-4; no firm D call. This CDR3 comprises 11 residues. V was trimmed by 6 bases and J by 2 bases, leaving 1 base between them. Here the CDR3 reads CASSTNEKLFF. The CDR3 bases are TGTGCCAGCAGCACTAATGAAAAACTGTTTTTT.

This chain uses TRBV15 with TRBJ2-5; 7 bases align to TRBD2. V gave up 4 bases and J gave up 3 bases; unmatched junction bases: 5. The CDR3 spans 14 residues. Germline V gives CDR1 LNHNV, CDR2 YYDKDF (reference sequence). CDR3 bases: TGTGCCACCAGCAAGTGGGAGGGAGAAGAGACCCAGTACTTC. It is translated as CATSKWEGEETQYF.

This clonotype was seen a few times. Being one base from a much bigger clone, this may be a read error. This chain joins TRBV28 and TRBJ1-1; no definite D call. Germline lookup yields CDR1 MDHEN and CDR2 SYDVKM. V was cut by 6 bases and J by 1 base, with 9 bases left in between. CDR3 length: 13 residues. CDR3 protein: CASSFVQNTEAFF. CDR3 bases: TGTGCCAGCAGCTTCGTACAGAACACTGAAGCTTTCTTT.

The rearrangement links TRBV27 to TRBJ2-1; 9 positions match TRBD1. The length of the CDR3 is 16 residues. J lost 7 bases, V lost 1 base, and 8 bases had no gene match. Germline V CDR1 and CDR2: MNHEY, SMNVEV (reference sequence). CDR3 protein: CASSLWSDRGLNEQFF. The CDR3 nucleotides are TGTGCCAGCAGTTTATGGTCGGACAGGGGATTGAATGAGCAGTTCTTC.

The V call is TRBV5-1, the J call TRBJ2-7; D is perhaps TRBD2 (7 bases). The V gene lost 0 bases and the J gene lost 5 bases, with 12 bases spanning the gap. The germline V gene has CDR1 SGHRS and CDR2 YFSETQ. CDR3 length: 14 amino acids. CDR3 in amino acids: CASSLVQGRDEQYF. Written as DNA, the CDR3 is TGCGCCAGCAGCTTGGTGCAGGGGAGGGACGAGCAGTACTTC.

The CDR3 sequence is CASSQGGLAGPEQYF. The CDR3 DNA reads as TGTGCCAGCAGCCAAGGCGGACTAGCGGGACCCGAGCAGTACTTC. J is TRBJ2-7 and V is TRBV3-1, with 12 bases matching TRBD2. Germline V gene lookup returns CDR1 LGHDT and CDR2 YNNKEL (reference sequence). The CDR3 totals 15 residues. The junction had 4 bases not matched to a gene; V was cut back by 1 base and J by 6 bases.

This clonotype came up a few times. This rearrangement joins TRBV24-1 to TRBJ2-7; D is possibly TRBD1 (5 bases). V lost 3 bases and J 2 bases, leaving 16 bases between the germline ends. The CDR3 runs 16 residues. Looked up from germline, CDR1 is KGHDR and CDR2 is SFDVKD. This CDR3 reads CATSDHRAGPPYEQYF. CDR3 bases: TGTGCCACCAGTGATCACCGGGCAGGGCCTCCCTACGAGCAGTACTTC.

This clonotype was seen ten or more times. The rearrangement uses TRBV18 and TRBJ2-1, with 11 bases matching TRBD2. The junction had 18 bases not matched to a gene; V was cut back by 2 bases and J by 6 bases. Germline CDR1 reads KGHSH; CDR2 reads LQKENI. CDR3 length equals 20 residues. The CDR3 region has the DNA TGTGCCAGCTCACCATGGTTCAACGCCGGGACTAGCGGCACCCCCAATGAGCAGTTCTTC. This encodes CASSPWFNAGTSGTPNEQFF.

V and J are TRBV19 and TRBJ2-7; TRBD1 matches 7 bases. The CDR3 is 13 amino acids. Germline CDR1 and CDR2: LNHDA and SQIVND (reference sequence). The V segment lost 8 bases and the J segment 1 base; nucleotides outside the gene matches: 5. The CDR3 reads CASARDRSYEQYF. The CDR3 nucleotides are TGTGCCAGTGCCCGGGACAGATCCTACGAGCAGTACTTC.

This clonotype was observed a few times. In nucleotides, the CDR3 is TGTGCCAGCAGCCCCGTAGCAGGGTACACTGAAGCTTTCTTT. Protein sequence: CASSPVAGYTEAFF. This chain joins TRBV12-3 or TRBV12-4 and TRBJ1-1, with D possibly matching TRBD1 (5 bases). The V gene lost 6 bases and the J gene lost 3 bases, with 14 bases spanning the gap. The CDR3 is 14 amino acids.

The J gene is TRBJ2-3, the V gene TRBV18, with D maybe TRBD2 (5 bases). From germline, CDR1 is KGHSH and CDR2 LQKENI. The CDR3 contains 13 residues. The V end lost 3 bases, the J end lost 5 bases, and 9 bases lay between the germline ends. Here the CDR3 reads CASSPAGRDTQYF. CDR3 sequence (DNA): TGTGCCAGCTCACCGGCGGGCCGAGATACGCAGTATTTT.

The J gene is TRBJ2-1, the V gene TRBV11-3; 8 positions agree with TRBD2. With V trimmed by 3 bases and J by 0 bases, 7 bases remained unmatched. The germline V gene has CDR1 SGHNT and CDR2 YENEEA. The CDR3 has 17 residues. The DNA of the CDR3 is TGTGCCAGCAGCTTGTTCGGCGGGGGGAGCTCCTACAATGAGCAGTTCTTC. This gives the protein CASSLFGGGSSYNEQFF.

V usage is TRBV10-3 and J usage is TRBJ2-5, with TRBD1 as a possible D gene (6 bases). The CDR3 is 13 residues long. Germline CDR1 reads ENHRY; CDR2 reads SYGVKD. Trimming cost V 7 bases and J 4 bases, with 13 bases left between them. Here the CDR3 reads CAIMGQGRETQYF. The CDR3 DNA is TGTGCCATCATGGGTCAGGGGAGAGAGACCCAGTACTTC.

This chain joins TRBV27 and TRBJ2-6; D is possibly TRBD1 (5 bases). The V end lost 3 bases, the J end lost 3 bases, and 15 bases lay between the germline ends. The CDR3 contains 17 residues. Germline V gives CDR1 MNHEY, CDR2 SMNVEV (reference sequence). Written as DNA, the CDR3 is TGTGCCAGCAGTTTTAACAGGAAGGGATTTGGGGCCAACGTCCTGACTTTC. Translation gives CASSFNRKGFGANVLTF. The complete variable domain, with remaining parts taken from reference TRBV27 and TRBJ2-6, reads EAQVTQNPRYLITVTGKKLTVTCSQNMNHEYMSWYRQDPGLGLRQIYYSMNVEVTDKGDVPEGYKVSRKEKRNFPLILESPSPNQTSLYFCASSFNRKGFGANVLTFGAGSRLTVL.

V gene TRBV7-2 combines with J gene TRBJ1-1; a possible D gene is TRBD1 (5 bases). This CDR3 region has 16 residues. The V end lost 6 bases, the J end lost 0 bases, and 17 bases lay between the germline ends. The germline V gene has CDR1 SGHTA and CDR2 FQGNSA. In DNA, the CDR3 is TGTGCCAGCAGACAAGACACCGGGACGGTGAACACTGAAGCTTTCTTT. This sequence encodes CASRQDTGTVNTEAFF.

The chain combines TRBV9 with TRBJ2-5; the match to TRBD2 covers 9 bases. Germline V CDR1 and CDR2: SGDLS, YYNGEE. The CDR3 extends over 17 amino acids. V was pared by 0 bases and J by 4 bases, with 10 bases of the junction left unmatched. The CDR3 region has the DNA TGTGCCAGCAGCGTAGAGTCCGAGCGGGGGGTTAGAGAGACCCAGTACTTC. Amino acid sequence: CASSVESERGVRETQYF.

This chain connects TRBV12-3 or TRBV12-4 to TRBJ1-2; 9 bases are shared with TRBD1. V trimming: 6 bases; J trimming: 8 bases; junction bases outside the gene matches: 7. The CDR3 runs to 13 residues. CDR3 protein: CASRQQGALGYTF. The CDR3 region has the DNA TGTGCCAGCAGGCAACAGGGGGCGTTGGGCTACACCTTC.

The V and J genes are TRBV4-1 and TRBJ1-1; D may be TRBD1 (5 bases). CDR3 length: 14 amino acids. Per germline, CDR1 MGHRA and CDR2 YSYEKL. The V gene lost 0 bases and the J gene lost 8 bases, with 13 bases spanning the gap. The CDR3: CASSQDRDPGEAFF. CDR3 coding DNA: TGCGCCAGCAGCCAAGATCGGGACCCGGGAGAAGCTTTCTTT.

This clonotype was seen ten or more times. V usage is TRBV20-1 and J usage is TRBJ2-3, with 12 bases aligning to TRBD2. CDR1 and CDR2 (germline): DFQATT, SNEGSKA (reference sequence). The trim removed 0 bases at V and 3 bases at J, leaving 7 bases unmatched. The CDR3 is made up of 17 amino acids. The CDR3 DNA reads as TGCAGTGCTAGAGATACTAGCGGGAGGAGTAGGACAGATACGCAGTATTTT. Amino acids: CSARDTSGRSRTDTQYF.

The chain recombines TRBV11-2 with TRBJ2-7; 7 bases fit TRBD2. CDR3 length equals 15 residues. V lost 2 bases and J lost 1; bases outside the gene matches: 5. CDR1 is SGHAT and CDR2 is FQNNGV in the germline V gene. The CDR3 protein is CASSLRGGLSYEQYF. CDR3 coding DNA: TGTGCCAGCAGCTTACGGGGAGGGTTATCCTACGAGCAGTACTTC.